This paragraph covers one T cell receptor beta chain sequence. Its target is unknown. 60 Vbeta and 13 Jbeta primers were used in PCR. Assay used: immunoSEQ multiplex PCR; TCRdb lists only in-frame clones, some missing. This table has around 160,000 clones, roughly 88% appearing once. The data are from a study of cytomegalovirus exposure and HLA in healthy donors. General study results and limits: A later analysis reportedly identified an Asian-associated ancestry cluster as carrying fewer N-insertions than the 666-donor mean.

J gave up 3 bases and V 3 bases, and 13 bases lay outside the gene matches. The CDR3 consists of 17 residues. Germline V lookup: CDR1 SEHNR, CDR2 FQNEAQ (reference sequence). The donors were healthy bone marrow donors. The TCR originated in a man aged 18 to 35 in good health and CMV-seropositive. This sequence joins TRBV7-9 and TRBJ2-7; 8 bases are a match to TRBD2. Sequencing used PBMCs. Here the CDR3 DNA reads TGTGCCAGCAGCTTTGGACCCGGGAGGGGAAAGAGCTACGAGCAGTACTTC. Protein sequence: CASSFGPGRGKSYEQYF.